A selection of T cell receptor beta chains follows, all from one sample in a study of T cells in Graves' hyperthyroidism and ophthalmopathy. TCRdb reanalysed the multiplex PCR reads using MiXCR and keeps one entry per CDR3 protein. The data contain about 180,000 distinct CDR3 sequences, about 15% of them seen just once; the ten biggest clones take up 25% to 35%. The source material was blood. The receptors stem from a woman between 50 and 59 years old with Graves' hyperthyroidism. Both conserved end residues are part of each CDR3. A D gene is named only where the DNA matches it firmly. A row's size may be missing; if present it is once, few, many or a size class.

v_gene	abundance	d_gene	len	j_gene	CDR3nt	CDR3aa
TRBV7-2	few	TRBD2	15	TRBJ2-1	TGTGCCAGCAGCCATGCCGGGGGGGTCTACAATGAGCAGTTCTTC	CASSHAGGVYNEQFF
TRBV4-2	few	-	14	TRBJ2-3	TGTGCCAGCAGCCAAGTTGCGAACACAGATACGCAGTATTTT	CASSQVANTDTQYF
TRBV19	-	-	15	TRBJ2-3	TGTGCCAGTAGTCCTCAAAGGCAGGGCACAGATACGCAGTATTTT	CASSPQRQGTDTQYF
TRBV7-9	few	-	16	TRBJ2-6	TGTGCCAGCAGCTTTGGCAGGGGAAGTGGGGCCAACGTCCTGACTTTC	CASSFGRGSGANVLTF
TRBV10-3	-	TRBD1	15	TRBJ2-3	TGTGCCATCAGCGTTGGACAGGGGAACGCAGATACGCAGTATTTT	CAISVGQGNADTQYF
TRBV2	many	-	12	TRBJ1-1	TGTGCCAGCCGGACAGAGAACACTGAAGCTTTCTTT	CASRTENTEAFF
TRBV27	many	-	15	TRBJ1-3	TGTGCCAGCACCTCAAGGGACTCCTCTGGAAACACCATATATTTT	CASTSRDSSGNTIYF
TRBV7-9	many	TRBD1	15	TRBJ2-7	TGTGCCAGCAGCTTAGGGGACAGGGTACCCTACGAGCAGTACTTC	CASSLGDRVPYEQYF
TRBV18	-	-	14	TRBJ1-6	TGTGCCAGCTCCTCCGGACAGCATAATTCACCCCTCCACTTT	CASSSGQHNSPLHF
TRBV7-9	-	-	16	TRBJ2-2	TGTGCCAGCAGCCCAATAAATGGCGCGAACACCGGGGAGCTGTTTTTT	CASSPINGANTGELFF
TRBV7-2	many	-	12	TRBJ2-2	TGTGCCAGCAGTCCCTTTTCCGGGGAGCTGTTTTTT	CASSPFSGELFF
TRBV20-1	-	-	17	TRBJ1-6	TGCAGTGCTAGAGATTTGGGGGCTGACTCCTATAATTCACCCCTCCACTTT	CSARDLGADSYNSPLHF
TRBV5-5	-	-	15	TRBJ1-1	TGTGCCAGCAGCCCTCTCATCGGGGTAGTCACTGAAGCTTTCTTT	CASSPLIGVVTEAFF
TRBV24-1	many	-	14	TRBJ1-2	TGTGCCACCACTCAACCGATTGAACATTATGGCTACACCTTC	CATTQPIEHYGYTF
TRBV5-1	many	-	16	TRBJ2-6	TGCGCCAGCAGCTTGGGGGGCAGCTCTGGGGCCAACGTCCTGACTTTC	CASSLGGSSGANVLTF
TRBV14	many	-	15	TRBJ1-1	TGTGCCAGCAGCCAAGGCGACAGATACAACACTGAAGCTTTCTTT	CASSQGDRYNTEAFF
TRBV5-1	many	TRBD1	14	TRBJ1-1	TGCGCCAGCAGCCGGGGACAGGGTGACACTGAAGCTTTCTTT	CASSRGQGDTEAFF
TRBV7-9	many	TRBD2	15	TRBJ2-7	TGTGCCAGCAGTCCCTGGGGGGGAAGCTCCTACGAGCAGTACTTC	CASSPWGGSSYEQYF
TRBV10-3	-	TRBD1	16	TRBJ1-2	TGTGCCATCAGTGAGTCGAGGACAGGGGGCGGTTATGGCTACACCTTC	CAISESRTGGGYGYTF
TRBV2	many	-	14	TRBJ1-2	TGTGCCATCAAGCTACAGGAGACCGCCTATGGCTACACCTTC	CAIKLQETAYGYTF
TRBV6-1	many	-	15	TRBJ1-1	TGTGCCAGCAGTGAAATTCAGGAGGGGCCCACTGAAGCTTTCTTT	CASSEIQEGPTEAFF
TRBV7-6	many	TRBD2	15	TRBJ2-5	TGTGCCAGCAGCTTTAGCGGGGGGGCGTGGGAGACCCAGTACTTC	CASSFSGGAWETQYF
TRBV12-3/TRBV12-4	many	-	14	TRBJ2-2	TGTGCCAGCAGTCTTCACGGCGATACCGGGGAGCTGTTTTTT	CASSLHGDTGELFF
TRBV7-2	many	-	17	TRBJ2-2	TGTGCCAGCAGCTTAGGACTCCGAACACCGGGGACCGGGGAGCTGTTTTTT	CASSLGLRTPGTGELFF
TRBV6-6	-	-	12	TRBJ2-3	TGTGCCAGCAGTTACCCCAGAGATACGCAGTATTTT	CASSYPRDTQYF
TRBV18	few	-	13	TRBJ1-1	TGTGCCAGCTCACGGAACGGGAACACTGAAGCTTTCTTT	CASSRNGNTEAFF
TRBV6-5	many	TRBD1	15	TRBJ1-1	TGTGCCAGCAGTTACGCCTACAGGGGGAACACTGAAGCTTTCTTT	CASSYAYRGNTEAFF
TRBV6-6	many	-	14	TRBJ1-2	TGTGCCAGCAGTTATTCGGAAGCTAACTATGGCTACACCTTC	CASSYSEANYGYTF
TRBV18	few	-	16	TRBJ2-2	TGTGCCAGCTCACCATCCGGGAATCGAGGGACCGGGGAGCTGTTTTTT	CASSPSGNRGTGELFF
TRBV6-2/TRBV6-3	many	TRBD1	15	TRBJ1-1	TGTGCCAGCAGTTCCAGACAGGGTGTGTGGTATGAAGCTTTCTTT	CASSSRQGVWYEAFF
TRBV6-4	-	TRBD2	19	TRBJ2-1	TGTGCCAGCAGTGACTCCTCGACTAGCGGGAGGGCCGAAGTTAGTGAGCAGTTCTTC	CASSDSSTSGRAEVSEQFF